Listed below are T cell receptor beta chains from one sample, sequenced in a study of T cell responses to AZD1222 COVID-19 vaccine. The protocol was immunoSEQ multiplex PCR, while the TCRdb copy is restricted to in-frame clones and leaves out a portion. This sample has about 160,000 clones, with around 92% found just once. Specimen: peripheral blood, collected 28 days after the second AZD1222 dose. These receptors came from an adult who received the AZD1222 COVID-19 vaccine. The CDR3 runs from the conserved cysteine through the conserved F or W.

j_gene	v_gene	CDR3aa
TRBJ2-3	TRBV9	CASSQLGQGSTDTQYF
TRBJ2-6	TRBV5-1	CASSLDTVFSGANVLTF
TRBJ1-2	TRBV7-2	CASSFPFRPGGYTF
TRBJ1-1	TRBV25-1	CASSDYQDMNTEAFF
TRBJ2-7	TRBV19	CASSLLASSYEQYF
TRBJ2-1	TRBV5-6	CASSKPGRGYNEQFF
TRBJ1-5	TRBV13	CASSPPSNRGGGQPQHF
TRBJ1-2	TRBV9	CASSASRVGYTF
TRBJ1-5	TRBV4-1	CASSQERRGQGPLYSNQPQHF
TRBJ2-7	TRBV27	CASSSDRGSYEQYF
TRBJ2-2	TRBV5-6	CASSTLGLAATGELFF
TRBJ1-4	TRBV7-9	CASKRASGEKLFF
TRBJ1-2	TRBV18	CASSPLDQGVYGYTF
TRBJ2-2	TRBV6-5	CASSVGPVGGELFF
TRBJ1-1	TRBV18	CASSPKQGMNTEAFF
TRBJ2-3	TRBV6-4	CASSDRLAGVDTQYF
TRBJ1-1	TRBV7-9	CASSPPHGGADTEAFF
TRBJ1-4	TRBV7-9	CASSLARFGEKLFF
TRBJ1-4	TRBV6-5	CAAGRRNEKLFF
TRBJ2-1	TRBV7-2	CASSSRRRAGAANEQFF
TRBJ1-4	TRBV19	CASSVQGRLGKLFF
TRBJ1-1	TRBV9	CASSVSGNTEAFF
TRBJ1-1	TRBV2	CASRTGGLNTEAFF
TRBJ1-5	TRBV19	CASSMGQAVYSNQPQHF
TRBJ1-4	TRBV6-5	CASSYSQGNNEKLFF
TRBJ1-2	TRBV9	CASSPSGQYGYTF
TRBJ1-2	TRBV6-5	CATSGTLTSGYTF
TRBJ2-7	TRBV5-1	CASSLEGRGYEQYF
TRBJ2-5	TRBV10-2	CASSESKGWKETQYF
TRBJ1-2	TRBV9	CASSVDRGSGGYTF
TRBJ2-1	TRBV11-2	CASRLTDFNEQFF
TRBJ1-6	TRBV18	CASSPDEDSPLHF
TRBJ2-1	TRBV29-1	CSVGQYNEQFF
TRBJ1-2	TRBV4-1	CASSQDWDRGYGYTF
TRBJ2-3	TRBV10-3	CAISVGDTQYF
TRBJ2-1	TRBV6-4	CASSDSDRGKQFF
TRBJ2-6	TRBV3-1/TRBV3-2	CASSRGASGANVLTF
TRBJ1-2	TRBV6-5	CASTEGWGYTF
TRBJ1-1	TRBV10-3	CAISKTREGNTEAFF
TRBJ2-1	TRBV10-1	CASSAGLARINEQFF
TRBJ1-1	TRBV6-5	CASSYSGGNTEAFF
TRBJ1-1	TRBV9	CASSEGRTMNTEAFF
TRBJ2-2	TRBV5-1	CASSLRGLAENTGELFF
TRBJ2-5	TRBV3-1/TRBV3-2	CASSPGLAGGGGTQYF
TRBJ2-6	TRBV7-2	CAFRQGFGANVLTF
TRBJ1-5	TRBV7-9	CASSPTGQGNQPQHF
TRBJ1-4	TRBV11-2	CASSAYEKLFF
TRBJ1-2	TRBV7-9	CASSSQGLIGDGYTF
TRBJ1-3	TRBV5-1	CASSLTSGNTIYF
TRBJ1-2	TRBV29-1	CSVEMVASGYTF
TRBJ1-3	TRBV4-1	CASSQERSSGNTIYF
TRBJ1-2	TRBV5-1	CASSPDTQRYYGYTF
TRBJ2-3	TRBV5-4	CASSNTGTGTTDTQYF
TRBJ2-1	TRBV6-5	CASSALGYNEQFF
TRBJ1-1	TRBV2	CASSSEGASEAFF
TRBJ1-1	TRBV19	CASSLLSDRRAFF
TRBJ1-5	TRBV7-2	CASSLIWASNQPQHF
TRBJ1-3	TRBV10-3	CAISSPGVLSSGNTIYF